This T cell receptor (beta chain) is from a study of blood T cell repertoires in COVID-19. Looking at the study overall: Donors in the United States, Italy and Spain gave samples during acute or convalescent COVID-19. The analysed material was cDNA or gDNA that came from T cells, B-cell-depleted T cells, or PBMCs.

Methods used by the authors: Reference gene primer amplification in the assay estimated nucleated cell counts. Clones were sequenced by immunoSEQ multiplex PCR, and TCRdb holds only the in-frame ones, with some missing. Clone size and the V and J calls come from that table; the DNA yielded D and trimming. The repertoire has 90,000 to 150,000 clones, 85% to 90% of them found once; the top ten carry about 2%. Sequencing input: peripheral blood. The sequence was collected from a woman aged 45-65 years with acute or convalescent COVID-19.

CDR3 DNA sequence: TGTGCCAGTAGTATAGGTGGAAGGGGGCCAGACAATGAGCAGTTCTTC. This encodes CASSIGGRGPDNEQFF. The chain links TRBV19 to TRBJ2-1, with 7 nucleotides matching TRBD1. Germline V gives CDR1 LNHDA, CDR2 SQIVND (reference sequence). The CDR3 has 16 residues. V lost 1 base and J lost 5; bases outside the gene matches: 8.